This record looks at one T cell receptor beta chain sequence and its context. Its cognate antigen is unknown. The CDR3 end lies 3 residues beyond the end of the read and is filled in from the germline J gene. This entry belongs to a study of T cell clonality in common variable immunodeficiency. Overall study results and limits: Fewer deletions and N-nucleotide insertions were reportedly seen in common variable immunodeficiency TCR beta sequences. Compared with controls, CVID subjects had fewer shared TCRbeta clones.

Equal genomic DNA amounts from CVID and control samples were sequenced. Libraries were prepared by immunoSEQ multiplex PCR; TCRdb keeps only in-frame clonotypes and omits some of them. The sample shows 25,000 to 35,000 clones, none of them appearing just once. This CDR3 has 12 residues. V dropped 6 bases and J dropped 4 bases, with 8 bases sitting between them. Germline values: CDR1 MNHEY, CDR2 SVGEGT. CVID subjects had received replacement immunoglobulin for at least one year. The sequence was obtained from a human donor with common variable immunodeficiency. The sequenced sample consisted of peripheral blood mononuclear cells. The chain couples TRBV6-2 or TRBV6-3 to TRBJ2-3, with D hard to call. Partial CDR3 DNA: TGTGCCAGCAGGTGGCAGTCAGATACG. Translating gives CASRWQSDT. The whole CDR3 sequence reads CASRWQSDTQYF.